Listed below are T cell receptor beta chains from one sample, sequenced in a study of blood T cell repertoires in COVID-19. Sequenced by immunoSEQ multiplex PCR; TCRdb stores in-frame clones only, minus some. The sample lists roughly 330,000 clones, approximately 88% occurring once. The source material was PBMCs or T cells enriched from blood (not recorded which). These receptor sequences come from a man aged 25 to 40 who had recovered from COVID-19. CDR3s include the opening cysteine and the closing phenylalanine or tryptophan. D genes are given only for firm matches. Some rows have no size entry. The others give once, few or many, or a class for an expanded clone.

>TRBJ1-5|-|TRBV7-8|-
CASSLTREQPQHF
TGTGCCAGCAGCTTAACCAGGGAACAGCCCCAGCATTTT
>TRBJ1-2|TRBD1|TRBV18|-
CASHAGTGHYGYTF
TGTGCCAGCCATGCCGGGACAGGCCACTATGGCTACACCTTC
>TRBJ2-1|-|TRBV2|-
CASRTLSYNEQFF
TGTGCCAGCCGGACACTTTCCTACAATGAGCAGTTCTTC
>TRBJ1-2|-|TRBV28|-
CASSLLGGFNYGYTF
TGTGCCAGCAGTTTGCTTGGAGGGTTTAACTATGGCTACACCTTC
>TRBJ2-5|TRBD2|TRBV7-2|-
CASSPGGAGGETQYF
TGTGCCAGCAGCCCAGGAGGGGCGGGGGGCGAGACCCAGTACTTC
>TRBJ2-5|TRBD2|TRBV19|-
CASRMPPGLPTFSQETQYF
TGTGCCAGTAGAATGCCCCCGGGACTACCGACTTTCTCCCAAGAGACCCAGTACTTC
>TRBJ2-1|-|TRBV9|-
CASSISPEYRVDEQFF
TGTGCCAGCAGCATCAGCCCCGAATACAGGGTCGATGAGCAGTTCTTC
>TRBJ1-6|-|TRBV12-3/TRBV12-4|-
CASSRAKGSPLHF
TGTGCCAGCAGCCGGGCCAAGGGGTCACCCCTCCACTTT
>TRBJ2-1|-|TRBV2|once
CASSGDSNEQFF
TGTGCCAGCAGCGGGGACTCAAATGAGCAGTTCTTC
>TRBJ1-5|-|TRBV2|-
CASSPLQGSPLNQPQHF
TGTGCCAGCAGTCCACTACAGGGAAGCCCACTCAATCAGCCCCAGCATTTT
>TRBJ1-2|TRBD1|TRBV24-1|few
CATSEPRQGADYGYTF
TGTGCCACCAGTGAGCCCCGACAGGGGGCAGACTATGGCTACACCTTC
>TRBJ1-1|-|TRBV9|-
CASSVGRGDTEAFF
TGTGCCAGCAGCGTAGGACGGGGGGACACTGAAGCTTTCTTT
>TRBJ2-4|-|TRBV24-1|-
CATSDGRGWDIQYF
TGTGCCACCAGTGATGGAAGGGGCTGGGACATTCAGTACTTC
>TRBJ2-7|-|TRBV24-1|-
CATSDGYEQYF
TGTGCCACCAGTGACGGCTACGAGCAGTACTTC
>TRBJ2-7|-|TRBV6-5|-
CASSYESGDPYEQYF
TGTGCCAGCAGTTACGAGTCGGGGGATCCCTACGAGCAGTACTTC
>TRBJ1-1|-|TRBV7-9|-
CASSLGTENTEAFF
TGTGCCAGCAGCTTAGGGACAGAGAACACTGAAGCTTTCTTT
>TRBJ1-1|TRBD1|TRBV27|-
CASSFNRGGTEAFF
TGTGCCAGCAGTTTCAACAGGGGAGGTACTGAAGCTTTCTTT
>TRBJ1-5|TRBD1|TRBV11-2|-
CASSTTGGGSNQPQHF
TGTGCCAGCAGCACAACAGGGGGCGGTAGCAATCAGCCCCAGCATTTT
>TRBJ1-2|TRBD1|TRBV2|-
CASSEEGTGRYYGYTF
TGTGCCAGCAGTGAAGAGGGGACAGGGAGGTACTATGGCTACACCTTC
>TRBJ1-1|-|TRBV12-3/TRBV12-4|-
CASSLVRGVAFF
TGTGCCAGCAGTTTGGTCAGGGGAGTAGCTTTCTTT
>TRBJ1-5|-|TRBV30|-
CAFARQPNQPQHF
TGTGCCTTTGCGAGACAGCCCAATCAGCCCCAGCATTTT
>TRBJ1-1|-|TRBV18|-
CASSPPQGFKTEAFF
TGTGCCAGCTCACCACCTCAGGGATTTAAAACTGAAGCTTTCTTT
>TRBJ1-2|-|TRBV10-3|-
CAISVGGPNYGYTF
TGTGCCATCAGTGTCGGGGGGCCTAACTATGGCTACACCTTC
>TRBJ2-5|-|TRBV2|-
CASTGDSQETQYF
TGTGCCAGCACCGGGGACTCCCAAGAGACCCAGTACTTC
>TRBJ2-3|TRBD2|TRBV7-3|-
CASSLGKRGSTDTQYF
TGTGCCAGCAGCTTAGGAAAGCGGGGGAGCACAGATACGCAGTATTTT
>TRBJ2-2|TRBD1|TRBV23-1|-
CASSLQDRGGELFF
TGCGCCAGCAGTCTACAGGACAGGGGGGGGGAGCTGTTTTTT
>TRBJ2-2|TRBD1|TRBV9|-
CASSVAGRGTGELFF
TGTGCCAGCAGCGTAGCAGGCAGGGGGACCGGGGAGCTGTTTTTT
>TRBJ1-1|-|TRBV7-8|few
CASSTGGYGQPGEAFF
TGTGCCAGCAGTACAGGCGGATATGGACAGCCTGGGGAAGCTTTCTTT
>TRBJ2-5|-|TRBV19|-
CASSRMESETQYF
TGTGCCAGTAGCCGCATGGAGTCCGAGACCCAGTACTTC
>TRBJ1-2|TRBD1|TRBV4-1|-
CASSPSDRVGYGYTF
TGCGCCAGCAGCCCCTCGGACAGGGTGGGGTATGGCTACACCTTC
>TRBJ2-4|-|TRBV10-1|-
CASSGQHARLPLAKNIQYF
TGCGCCAGCAGTGGCCAGCACGCTCGACTACCTCTAGCCAAAAACATTCAGTACTTC
>TRBJ2-1|TRBD2|TRBV5-4|-
CASSHLAGGLNEQFF
TGTGCCAGCAGCCACCTAGCGGGGGGGCTTAATGAGCAGTTCTTC
>TRBJ2-7|-|TRBV2|-
CASRPPGPSYEQYF
TGTGCCAGCAGGCCCCCAGGGCCCTCCTACGAGCAGTACTTC
>TRBJ1-4|-|TRBV5-4|-
CASSPLIGQNEKLFF
TGTGCCAGCAGCCCGCTAATAGGACAGAATGAAAAACTGTTTTTT
>TRBJ2-1|-|TRBV19|-
CASTSRGLAYNEQFF
TGTGCCAGTACAAGTCGGGGACTCGCCTACAATGAGCAGTTCTTC
>TRBJ1-1|-|TRBV13|-
CASSLEGIAFF
TGTGCCAGCAGCTTGGAGGGAATCGCTTTCTTT
>TRBJ1-4|TRBD1|TRBV6-1|-
CASSDSYGTVLTATNEKLFF
TGTGCCAGCAGTGACAGTTACGGGACAGTCCTAACCGCAACTAATGAAAAACTGTTTTTT
>TRBJ1-3|-|TRBV18|-
CASSPAITGNTIYF
TGTGCCAGCTCACCGGCAATTACTGGAAACACCATATATTTT
>TRBJ1-2|TRBD1|TRBV28|-
CASSSMRDRNGYTF
TGTGCCAGCAGTTCCATGAGGGACAGAAATGGCTACACCTTC
>TRBJ2-7|TRBD2|TRBV30|-
CAWSLPRGSAYEQYF
TGTGCCTGGAGTCTCCCGCGGGGGTCAGCCTACGAGCAGTACTTC
>TRBJ2-7|-|TRBV19|-
CASSSAVVPYEQYF
TGTGCCAGTAGTTCCGCGGTGGTCCCCTACGAGCAGTACTTC
>TRBJ1-3|-|TRBV18|-
CASSPPVVAGNTIYF
TGTGCCAGCTCACCACCGGTTGTGGCCGGAAACACCATATATTTT